This T cell receptor beta chain originates from a study of blood T cells in healthy people across ages. About the study: About one barcoded beta molecule was captured per two T cells (by template switching).

CDR3 length: 14 amino acids. V lost 6 bases, J lost 3 bases, and 6 bases stayed unmatched. Germline loops: CDR1 SQVTM, CDR2 ANQGSEA. Through a sample-barcoded 5' primer and a J-beta primer mix, a second PCR was run for roughly 6 to 12 cycles. Samples each returned at least 3 million CDR3-containing paired-end reads. TCRdb ran MiXCR on the 5' RACE reads and lists one entry per CDR3 protein. Here the sample spans hundreds of thousands of distinct CDR3 sequences, 25% to 30% being singletons. The source is a woman older than 75 in good health. Input material: blood. This chain links TRBV29-1 with TRBJ2-3; 10 nucleotides align to TRBD2. The DNA for the CDR3 is TGCAGCGTGCCGCTAGCGGGAGTGACAGATACGCAGTATTTT. Translating it yields CSVPLAGVTDTQYF.